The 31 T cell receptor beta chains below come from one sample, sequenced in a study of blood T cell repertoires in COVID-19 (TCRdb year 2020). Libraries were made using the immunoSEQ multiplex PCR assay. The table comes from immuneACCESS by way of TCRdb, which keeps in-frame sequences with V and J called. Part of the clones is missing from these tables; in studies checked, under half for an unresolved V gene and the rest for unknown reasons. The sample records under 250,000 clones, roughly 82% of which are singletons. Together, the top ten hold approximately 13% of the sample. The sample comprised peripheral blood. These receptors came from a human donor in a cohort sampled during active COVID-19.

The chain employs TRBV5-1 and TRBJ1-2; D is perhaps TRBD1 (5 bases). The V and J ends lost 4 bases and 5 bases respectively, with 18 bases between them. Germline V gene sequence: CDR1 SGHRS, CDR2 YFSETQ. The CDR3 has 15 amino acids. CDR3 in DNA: TGCGCCAGCAGCCGGACCGGGGGAGGGTCATATGGCTACACCTTC. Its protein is CASSRTGGGSYGYTF.

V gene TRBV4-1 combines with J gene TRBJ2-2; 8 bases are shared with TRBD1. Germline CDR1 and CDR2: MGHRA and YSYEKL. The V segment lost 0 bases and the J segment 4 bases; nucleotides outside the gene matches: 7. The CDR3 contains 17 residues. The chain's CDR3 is CASSQDLDREVTGELFF. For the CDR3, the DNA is TGCGCCAGCAGCCAAGACCTGGACAGGGAAGTCACCGGGGAGCTGTTTTTT.

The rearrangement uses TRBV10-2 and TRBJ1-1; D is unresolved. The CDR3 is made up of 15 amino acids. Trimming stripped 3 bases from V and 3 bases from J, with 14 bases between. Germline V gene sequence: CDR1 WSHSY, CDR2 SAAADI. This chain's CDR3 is CASSEASWRDTEAFF. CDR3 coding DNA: TGCGCCAGCAGTGAAGCCTCTTGGAGGGACACTGAAGCTTTCTTT.

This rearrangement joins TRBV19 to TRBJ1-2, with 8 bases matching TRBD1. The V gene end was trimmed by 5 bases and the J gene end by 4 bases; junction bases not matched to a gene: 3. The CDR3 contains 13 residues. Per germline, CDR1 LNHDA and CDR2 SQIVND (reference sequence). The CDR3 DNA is TGTGCCAGTAGTGTCACAGGGGGCTATGGCTACACCTTC. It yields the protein CASSVTGGYGYTF. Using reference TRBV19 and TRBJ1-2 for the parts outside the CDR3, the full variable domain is DGGITQSPKYLFRKEGQNVTLSCEQNLNHDAMYWYRQDPGQGLRLIYYSQIVNDFQKGDIAEGYSVSREKKESFPLTVTSAQKNPTAFYLCASSVTGGYGYTFGSGTRLTVV.

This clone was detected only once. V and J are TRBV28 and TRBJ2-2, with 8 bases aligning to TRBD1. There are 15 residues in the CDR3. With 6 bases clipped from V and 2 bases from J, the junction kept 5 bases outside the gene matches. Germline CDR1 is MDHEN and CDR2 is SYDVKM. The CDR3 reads CASRNRGINTGELFF. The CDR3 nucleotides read TGTGCCAGCAGAAACAGGGGGATTAACACCGGGGAGCTGTTTTTT.

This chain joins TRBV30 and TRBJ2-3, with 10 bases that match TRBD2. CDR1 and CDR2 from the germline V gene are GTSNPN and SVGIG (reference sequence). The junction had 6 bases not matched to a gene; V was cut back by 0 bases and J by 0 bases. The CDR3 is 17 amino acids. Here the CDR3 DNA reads TGTGCCTGGAGTGTAGCGGGAGGGCCCTCAAGCACAGATACGCAGTATTTT. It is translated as CAWSVAGGPSSTDTQYF.

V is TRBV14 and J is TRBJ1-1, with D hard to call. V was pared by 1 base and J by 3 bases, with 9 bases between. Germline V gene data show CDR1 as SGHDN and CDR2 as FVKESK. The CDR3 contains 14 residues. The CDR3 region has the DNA TGTGCCAGCAGCCAAGGAGGGATCCACACTGAAGCTTTCTTT. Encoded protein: CASSQGGIHTEAFF.

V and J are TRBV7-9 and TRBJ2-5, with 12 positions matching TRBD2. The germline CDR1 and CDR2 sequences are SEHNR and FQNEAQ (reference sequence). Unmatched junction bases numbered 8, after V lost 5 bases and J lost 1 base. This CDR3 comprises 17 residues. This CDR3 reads CASSQGLAGRGQETQYF. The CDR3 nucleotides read TGTGCCAGCAGCCAAGGACTAGCGGGAAGGGGCCAAGAGACCCAGTACTTC.

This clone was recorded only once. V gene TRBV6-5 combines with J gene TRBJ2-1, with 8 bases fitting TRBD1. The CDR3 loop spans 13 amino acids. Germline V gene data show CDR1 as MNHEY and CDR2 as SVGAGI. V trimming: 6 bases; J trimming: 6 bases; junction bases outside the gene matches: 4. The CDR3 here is CASSPTGVNEQFF. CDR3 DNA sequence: TGTGCCAGCAGCCCGACAGGGGTCAATGAGCAGTTCTTC.

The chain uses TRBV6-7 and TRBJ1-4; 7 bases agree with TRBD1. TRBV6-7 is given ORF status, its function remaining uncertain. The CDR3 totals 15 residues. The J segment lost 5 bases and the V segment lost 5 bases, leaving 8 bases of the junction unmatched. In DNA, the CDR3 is TGTGCCAGCAGTCGCCGGGACAGCCCGAATGAAAAACTGTTTTTT. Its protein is CASSRRDSPNEKLFF.

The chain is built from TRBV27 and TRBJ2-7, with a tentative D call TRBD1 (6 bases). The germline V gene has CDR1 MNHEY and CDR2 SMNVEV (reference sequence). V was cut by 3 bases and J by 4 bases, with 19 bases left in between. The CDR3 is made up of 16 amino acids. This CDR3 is CASSFVPGQRLYEQYF. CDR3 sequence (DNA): TGTGCCAGCAGTTTCGTCCCAGGACAGCGTCTATACGAGCAGTACTTC.

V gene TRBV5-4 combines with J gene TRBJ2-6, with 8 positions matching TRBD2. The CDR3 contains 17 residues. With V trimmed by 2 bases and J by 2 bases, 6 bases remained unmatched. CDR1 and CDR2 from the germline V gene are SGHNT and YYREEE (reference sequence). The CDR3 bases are TGTGCCAGCAGCTTATACGGGAGGGCCGCTGGGGCCAACGTCCTGACTTTC. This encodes CASSLYGRAAGANVLTF.

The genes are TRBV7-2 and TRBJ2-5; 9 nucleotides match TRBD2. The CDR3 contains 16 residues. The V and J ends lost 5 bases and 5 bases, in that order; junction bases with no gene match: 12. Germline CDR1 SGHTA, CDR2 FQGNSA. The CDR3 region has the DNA TGTGCCAGCAGCCTGGGGGTTGGCGGGAGGGAGGAGACCCAGTACTTC. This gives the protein CASSLGVGGREETQYF.

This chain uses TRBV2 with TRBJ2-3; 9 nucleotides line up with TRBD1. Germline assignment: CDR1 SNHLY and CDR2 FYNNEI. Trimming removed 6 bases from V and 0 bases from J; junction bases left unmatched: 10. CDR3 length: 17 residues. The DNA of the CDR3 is TGTGCCAGCAGGAAGGGGGACAGGGCGGGCAGCACAGATACGCAGTATTTT. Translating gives CASRKGDRAGSTDTQYF.

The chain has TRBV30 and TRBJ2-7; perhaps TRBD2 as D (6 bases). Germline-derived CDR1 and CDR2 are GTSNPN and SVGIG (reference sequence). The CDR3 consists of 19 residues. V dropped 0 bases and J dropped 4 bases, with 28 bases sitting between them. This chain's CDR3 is CAWSVSAQVPTRGIYEQYF. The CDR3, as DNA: TGTGCCTGGAGTGTATCGGCCCAAGTCCCGACCCGGGGGATATACGAGCAGTACTTC.

CDR3 nucleotides: TGCGCCAGCAGCCCTTACACAGATACGCAGTATTTT. Translation: CASSPYTDTQYF. The V and J genes are TRBV5-1 and TRBJ2-3; D unclear. This CDR3 comprises 12 residues. The germline gives CDR1 SGHRS, CDR2 YFSETQ. Trimming took 4 bases from V and 2 from J, leaving 5 bases between them. Looking up the rest from reference TRBV5-1 and TRBJ2-3 gives the full variable domain: KAGVTQTPRYLIKTRGQQVTLSCSPISGHRSVSWYQQTPGQGLQFLFEYFSETQRNKGNFPGRFSGRQFSNSRSEMNVSTLELGDSALYLCASSPYTDTQYFGPGTRLTVL.

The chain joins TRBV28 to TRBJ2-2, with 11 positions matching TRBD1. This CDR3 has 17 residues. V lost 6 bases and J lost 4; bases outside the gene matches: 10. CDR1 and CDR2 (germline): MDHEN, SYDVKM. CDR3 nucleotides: TGTGCCAGCAGCACCCCGGACAGGGGGCGTGTCACCGGGGAGCTGTTTTTT. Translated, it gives CASSTPDRGRVTGELFF.

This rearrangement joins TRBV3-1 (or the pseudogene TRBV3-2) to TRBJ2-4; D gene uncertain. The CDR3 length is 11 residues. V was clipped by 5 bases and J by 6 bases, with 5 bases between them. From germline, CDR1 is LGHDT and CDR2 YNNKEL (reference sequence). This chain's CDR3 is CASSTSNIQYF. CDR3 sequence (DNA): TGTGCCAGCAGCACTTCAAACATTCAGTACTTC.

The CDR3 nucleotides are TGTGCCACCAGTTCCAGCGGGTCATCCTACAATGAGCAGTTCTTC. The encoded protein is CATSSSGSSYNEQFF. This chain joins TRBV24-1 and TRBJ2-1; perhaps TRBD2 as D (6 bases). CDR1 is KGHDR and CDR2 is SFDVKD in the germline V gene. Trimming left V 6 bases short and J 1 base short, with 12 bases between. CDR3 size: 15 residues.

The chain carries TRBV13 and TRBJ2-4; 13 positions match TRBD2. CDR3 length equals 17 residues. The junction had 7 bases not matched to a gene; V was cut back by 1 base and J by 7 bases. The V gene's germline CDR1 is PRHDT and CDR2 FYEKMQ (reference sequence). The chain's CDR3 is CASSLDTSGRAGNIQYF. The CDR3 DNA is TGTGCCAGCAGCTTAGACACTAGCGGGAGGGCCGGGAACATTCAGTACTTC.

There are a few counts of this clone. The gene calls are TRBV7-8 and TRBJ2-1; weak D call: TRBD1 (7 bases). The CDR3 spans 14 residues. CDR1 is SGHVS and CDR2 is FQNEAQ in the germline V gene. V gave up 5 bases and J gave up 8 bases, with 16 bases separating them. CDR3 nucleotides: TGTGCCAGCAGCCCAGGGGGGCTGCGGGATGAGCAGTTCTTC. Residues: CASSPGGLRDEQFF.

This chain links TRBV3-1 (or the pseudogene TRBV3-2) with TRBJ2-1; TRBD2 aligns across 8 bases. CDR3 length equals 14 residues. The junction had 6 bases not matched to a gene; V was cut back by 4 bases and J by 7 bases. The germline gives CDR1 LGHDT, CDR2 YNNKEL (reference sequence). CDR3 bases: TGTGCCAGCAGCCGGCAGACTAGCGCTAATGAGCAGTTCTTC. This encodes CASSRQTSANEQFF.

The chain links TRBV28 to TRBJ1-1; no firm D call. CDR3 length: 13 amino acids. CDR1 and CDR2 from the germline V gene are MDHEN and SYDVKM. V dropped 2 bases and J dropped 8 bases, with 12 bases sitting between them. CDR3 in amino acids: CASSLRGISEAFF. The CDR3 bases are TGTGCCAGCAGTTTACGGGGAATATCGGAAGCTTTCTTT.

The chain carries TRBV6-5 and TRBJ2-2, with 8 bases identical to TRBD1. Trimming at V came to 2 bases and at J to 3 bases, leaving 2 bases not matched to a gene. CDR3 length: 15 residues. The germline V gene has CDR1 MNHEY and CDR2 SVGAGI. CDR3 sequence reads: CASSYRDRYTGELFF. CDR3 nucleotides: TGTGCCAGCAGTTACCGGGACAGGTACACCGGGGAGCTGTTTTTT.

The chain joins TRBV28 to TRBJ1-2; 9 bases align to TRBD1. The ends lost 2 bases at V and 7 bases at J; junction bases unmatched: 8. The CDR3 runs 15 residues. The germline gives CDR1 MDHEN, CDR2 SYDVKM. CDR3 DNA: TGTGCCAGCAGTTTAGGGACAGGGAGGTATGGTGGCTACACCTTC. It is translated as CASSLGTGRYGGYTF.

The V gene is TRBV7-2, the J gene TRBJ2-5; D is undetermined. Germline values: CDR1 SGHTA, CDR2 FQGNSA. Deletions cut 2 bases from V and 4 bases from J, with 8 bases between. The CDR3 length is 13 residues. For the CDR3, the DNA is TGTGCCAGCAGCTTAATTGGCCGAGAGACCCAGTACTTC. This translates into CASSLIGRETQYF. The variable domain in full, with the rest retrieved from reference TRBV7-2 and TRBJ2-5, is GAGVSQSPSNKVTEKGKDVELRCDPISGHTALYWYRQSLGQGLEFLIYFQGNSAPDKSGLPSDRFSAERTGGSVSTLTIQRTQQEDSAVYLCASSLIGRETQYFGPGTRLLVL.

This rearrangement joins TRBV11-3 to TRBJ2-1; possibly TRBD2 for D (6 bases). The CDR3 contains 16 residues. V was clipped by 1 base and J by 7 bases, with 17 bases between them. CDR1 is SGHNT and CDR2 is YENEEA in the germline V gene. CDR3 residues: CASSLGYGSRSNEQFF. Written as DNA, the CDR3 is TGTGCCAGCAGCTTAGGGTACGGGAGCCGGAGTAATGAGCAGTTCTTC.

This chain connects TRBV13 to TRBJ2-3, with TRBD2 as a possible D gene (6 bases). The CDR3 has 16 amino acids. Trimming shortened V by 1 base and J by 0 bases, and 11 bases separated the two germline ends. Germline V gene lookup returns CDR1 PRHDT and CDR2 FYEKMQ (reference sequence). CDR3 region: CASSLVPAGSTDTQYF. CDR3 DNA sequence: TGTGCCAGCAGCTTAGTACCAGCGGGTAGCACAGATACGCAGTATTTT.

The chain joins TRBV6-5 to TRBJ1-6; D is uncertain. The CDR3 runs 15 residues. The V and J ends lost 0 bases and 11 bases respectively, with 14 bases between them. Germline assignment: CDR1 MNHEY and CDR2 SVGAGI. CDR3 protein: CASSYSTRVEAPLHF. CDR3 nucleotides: TGTGCCAGCAGTTACTCGACCCGGGTTGAAGCACCCCTCCACTTT.

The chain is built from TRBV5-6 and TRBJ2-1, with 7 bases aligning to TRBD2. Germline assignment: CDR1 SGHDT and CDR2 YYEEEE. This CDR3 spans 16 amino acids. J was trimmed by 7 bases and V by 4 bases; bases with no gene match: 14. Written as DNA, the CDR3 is TGTGCCAGCAGCCTCCGGGGAAGCGGGATGCGGAATGAGCAGTTCTTC. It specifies CASSLRGSGMRNEQFF.

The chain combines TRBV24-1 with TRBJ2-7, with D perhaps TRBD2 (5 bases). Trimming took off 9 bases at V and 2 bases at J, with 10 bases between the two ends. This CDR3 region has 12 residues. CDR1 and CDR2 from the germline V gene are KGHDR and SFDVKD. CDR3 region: CATPVEAYEQYF. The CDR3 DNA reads TGTGCCACCCCGGTGGAGGCCTACGAGCAGTACTTC.